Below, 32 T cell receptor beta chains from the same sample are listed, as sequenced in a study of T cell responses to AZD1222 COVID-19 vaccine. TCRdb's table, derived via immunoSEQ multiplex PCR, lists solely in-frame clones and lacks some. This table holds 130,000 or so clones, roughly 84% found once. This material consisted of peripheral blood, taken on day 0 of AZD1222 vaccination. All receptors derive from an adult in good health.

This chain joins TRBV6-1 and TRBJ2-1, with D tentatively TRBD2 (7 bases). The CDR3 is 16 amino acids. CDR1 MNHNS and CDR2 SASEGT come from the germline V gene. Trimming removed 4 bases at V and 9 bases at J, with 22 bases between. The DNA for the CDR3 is TGTGCCAGCAGTGGAATGGGGGGGCCAGCAGAAGGTGAGCAGTTCTTC. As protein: CASSGMGGPAEGEQFF.

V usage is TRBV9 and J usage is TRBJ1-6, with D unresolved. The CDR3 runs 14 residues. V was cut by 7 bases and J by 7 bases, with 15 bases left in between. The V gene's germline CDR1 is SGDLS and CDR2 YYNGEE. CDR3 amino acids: CASAYADLNSPLHF. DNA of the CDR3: TGTGCCAGCGCTTATGCAGACTTGAATTCACCCCTCCACTTT.

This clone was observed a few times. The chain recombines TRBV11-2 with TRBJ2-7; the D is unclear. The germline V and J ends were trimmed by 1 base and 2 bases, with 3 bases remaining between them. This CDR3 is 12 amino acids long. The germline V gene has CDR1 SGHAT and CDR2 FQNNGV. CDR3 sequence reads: CASSLVPYEQYF. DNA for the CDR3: TGTGCCAGCAGCTTAGTCCCCTACGAGCAGTACTTC.

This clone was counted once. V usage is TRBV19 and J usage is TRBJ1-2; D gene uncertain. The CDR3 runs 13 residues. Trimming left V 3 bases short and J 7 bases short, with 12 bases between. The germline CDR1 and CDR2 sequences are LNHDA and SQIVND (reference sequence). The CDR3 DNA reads TGTGCCAGTAGTATCGGCCGGGAAATTGGCTACACCTTC. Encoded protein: CASSIGREIGYTF.

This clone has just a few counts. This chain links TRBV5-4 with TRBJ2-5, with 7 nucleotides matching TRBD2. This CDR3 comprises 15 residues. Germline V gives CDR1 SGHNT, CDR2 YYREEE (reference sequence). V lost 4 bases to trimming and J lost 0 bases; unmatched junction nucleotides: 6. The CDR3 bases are TGTGCCAGCAGCCAGGAGCGGGGCAACCAAGAGACCCAGTACTTC. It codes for CASSQERGNQETQYF.

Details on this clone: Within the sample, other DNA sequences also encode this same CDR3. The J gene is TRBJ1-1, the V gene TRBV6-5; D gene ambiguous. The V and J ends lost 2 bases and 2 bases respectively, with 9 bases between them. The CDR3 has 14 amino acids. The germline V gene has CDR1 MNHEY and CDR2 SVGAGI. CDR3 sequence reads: CASSYSQRNTEAFF. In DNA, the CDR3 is TGTGCCAGCAGTTACAGCCAGCGAAACACTGAAGCTTTCTTT.

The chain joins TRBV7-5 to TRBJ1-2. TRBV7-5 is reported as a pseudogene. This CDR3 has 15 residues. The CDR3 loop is CVRRPKRRAWGGYTF. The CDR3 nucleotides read TGTGTCAGAAGGCCCAAAAGGCGGGCCTGGGGGGGCTACACCTTC.

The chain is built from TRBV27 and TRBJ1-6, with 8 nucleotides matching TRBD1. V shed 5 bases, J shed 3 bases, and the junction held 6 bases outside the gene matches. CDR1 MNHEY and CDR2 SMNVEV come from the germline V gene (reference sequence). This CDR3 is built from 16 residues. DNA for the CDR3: TGTGCCAGCAGTGCAGGGGGCAGGTTCTATAATTCACCCCTCCACTTT. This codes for CASSAGGRFYNSPLHF.

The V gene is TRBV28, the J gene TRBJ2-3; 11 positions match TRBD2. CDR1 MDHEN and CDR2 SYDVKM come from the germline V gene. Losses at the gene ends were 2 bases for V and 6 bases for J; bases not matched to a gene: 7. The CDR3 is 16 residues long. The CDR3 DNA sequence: TGTGCCAGCAGTTTAAATCAGGGACTAGCGGCGGATACGCAGTATTTT. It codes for CASSLNQGLAADTQYF.

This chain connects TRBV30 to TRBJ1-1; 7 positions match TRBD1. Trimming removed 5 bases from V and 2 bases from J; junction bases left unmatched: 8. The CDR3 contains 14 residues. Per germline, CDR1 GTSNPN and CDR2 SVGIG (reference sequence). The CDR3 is CAWAKTGLNTEAFF. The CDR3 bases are TGTGCCTGGGCCAAGACAGGGTTAAACACTGAAGCTTTCTTT.

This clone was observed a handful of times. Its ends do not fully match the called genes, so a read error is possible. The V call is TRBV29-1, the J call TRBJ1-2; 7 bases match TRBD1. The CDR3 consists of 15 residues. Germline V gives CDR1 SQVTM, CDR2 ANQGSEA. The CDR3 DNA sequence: TGCAGCGTGGAAGGCGACAGGGCAGGGTTCTATGGCTACACCTTC. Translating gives CSVEGDRAGFYGYTF.

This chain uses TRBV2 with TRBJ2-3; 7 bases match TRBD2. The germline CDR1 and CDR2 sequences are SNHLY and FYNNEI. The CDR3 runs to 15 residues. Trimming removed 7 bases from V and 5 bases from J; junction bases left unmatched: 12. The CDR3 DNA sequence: TGTGCCAGCATCCCCGTGGCGGGAGCCGTAGATACGCAGTATTTT. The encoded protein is CASIPVAGAVDTQYF.

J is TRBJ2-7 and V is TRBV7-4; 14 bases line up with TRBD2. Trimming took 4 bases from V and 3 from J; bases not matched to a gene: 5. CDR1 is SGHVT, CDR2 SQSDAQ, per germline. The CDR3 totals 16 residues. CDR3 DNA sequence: TGTGCCAGCAGCTCCGGGACTAGCGGGGGACTCTACGAGCAGTACTTC. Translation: CASSSGTSGGLYEQYF.

Written as DNA, the CDR3 is TGCGCCAGCAGCCAGAGGGACGGGGATGAGCAGTTCTTC. Amino acid sequence: CASSQRDGDEQFF. This chain uses TRBV4-1 with TRBJ2-1; D is perhaps TRBD1 or TRBD2 (5 bases each). Germline assignment: CDR1 MGHRA and CDR2 YSYEKL. The CDR3 covers 13 residues. V dropped 3 bases and J dropped 8 bases, with 11 bases sitting between them.

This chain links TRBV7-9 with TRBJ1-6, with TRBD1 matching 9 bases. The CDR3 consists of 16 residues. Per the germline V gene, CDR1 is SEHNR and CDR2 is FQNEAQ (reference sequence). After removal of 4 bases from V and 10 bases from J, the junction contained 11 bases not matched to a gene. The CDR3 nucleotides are TGTGCCAGCAGCTCTCCCGGGACAGGGTTCGGGTCACCCCTCCACTTT. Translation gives CASSSPGTGFGSPLHF.

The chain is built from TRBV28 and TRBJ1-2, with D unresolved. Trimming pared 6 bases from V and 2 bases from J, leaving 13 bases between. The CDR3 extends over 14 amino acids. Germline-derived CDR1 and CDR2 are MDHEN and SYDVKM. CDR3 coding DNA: TGTGCCAGCAGGCTTCGGAGGCGGAACTATGGCTACACCTTC. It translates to CASRLRRRNYGYTF.

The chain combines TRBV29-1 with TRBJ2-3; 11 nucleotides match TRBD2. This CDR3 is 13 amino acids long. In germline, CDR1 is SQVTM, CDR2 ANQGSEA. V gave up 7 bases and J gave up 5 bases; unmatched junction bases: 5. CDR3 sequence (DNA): TGCAGCGGTAGCGGGGGGGCCTTAGATACGCAGTATTTT. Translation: CSGSGGALDTQYF.

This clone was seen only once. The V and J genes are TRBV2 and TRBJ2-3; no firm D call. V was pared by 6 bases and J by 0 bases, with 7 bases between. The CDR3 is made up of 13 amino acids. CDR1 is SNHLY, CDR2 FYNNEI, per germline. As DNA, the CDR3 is TGTGCCAGCAGCAAATACAGCACAGATACGCAGTATTTT. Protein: CASSKYSTDTQYF.

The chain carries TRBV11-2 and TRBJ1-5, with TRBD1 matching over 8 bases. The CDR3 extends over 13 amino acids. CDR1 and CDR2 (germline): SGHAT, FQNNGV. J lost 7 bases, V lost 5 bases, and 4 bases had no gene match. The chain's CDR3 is CASSQDRAQPQHF. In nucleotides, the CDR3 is TGTGCCAGCAGCCAGGACAGGGCACAGCCCCAGCATTTT.

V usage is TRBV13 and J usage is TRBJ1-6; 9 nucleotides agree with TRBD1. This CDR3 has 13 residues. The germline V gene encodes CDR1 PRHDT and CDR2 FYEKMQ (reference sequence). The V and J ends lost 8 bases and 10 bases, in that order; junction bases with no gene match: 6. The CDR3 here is CASLRQGESPLHF. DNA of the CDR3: TGTGCCAGCTTAAGACAGGGGGAATCACCCCTCCACTTT.

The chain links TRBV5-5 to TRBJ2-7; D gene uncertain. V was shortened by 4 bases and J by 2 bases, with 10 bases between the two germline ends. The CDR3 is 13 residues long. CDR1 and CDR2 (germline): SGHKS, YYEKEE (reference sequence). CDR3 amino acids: CASSLQAAYEQYF. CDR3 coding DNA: TGTGCCAGCAGCCTCCAGGCGGCCTACGAGCAGTACTTC.

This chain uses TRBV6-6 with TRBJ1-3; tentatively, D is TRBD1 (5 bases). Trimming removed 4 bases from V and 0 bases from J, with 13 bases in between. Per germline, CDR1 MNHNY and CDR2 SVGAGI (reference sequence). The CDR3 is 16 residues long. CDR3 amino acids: CASSFVIQGSGNTIYF. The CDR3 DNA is TGTGCCAGCAGTTTCGTGATCCAGGGCTCTGGAAACACCATATATTTT.

CDR3 DNA sequence: TGTGCCAGCAGCTTCATCACTACGGCCTACGAGCAGTACTTC. Its translation is CASSFITTAYEQYF. The V and J genes are TRBV5-6 and TRBJ2-7, with D unclear. The germline V and J ends were trimmed by 2 bases and 2 bases, with 11 bases remaining between them. CDR1 SGHDT and CDR2 YYEEEE come from the germline V gene. CDR3 length: 14 residues.

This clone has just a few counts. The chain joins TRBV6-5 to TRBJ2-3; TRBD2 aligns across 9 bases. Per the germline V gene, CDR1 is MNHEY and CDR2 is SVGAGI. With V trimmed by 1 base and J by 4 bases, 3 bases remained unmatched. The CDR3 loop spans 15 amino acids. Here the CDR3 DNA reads TGTGCCAGCAGTTACTTGGGGACTAGCCCAGATACGCAGTATTTT. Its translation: CASSYLGTSPDTQYF.

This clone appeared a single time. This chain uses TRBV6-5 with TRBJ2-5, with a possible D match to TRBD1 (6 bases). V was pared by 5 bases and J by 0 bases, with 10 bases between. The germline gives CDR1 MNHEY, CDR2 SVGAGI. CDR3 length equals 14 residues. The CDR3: CASSLRTDQETQYF. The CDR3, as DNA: TGTGCCAGCAGTCTCCGGACAGACCAAGAGACCCAGTACTTC.

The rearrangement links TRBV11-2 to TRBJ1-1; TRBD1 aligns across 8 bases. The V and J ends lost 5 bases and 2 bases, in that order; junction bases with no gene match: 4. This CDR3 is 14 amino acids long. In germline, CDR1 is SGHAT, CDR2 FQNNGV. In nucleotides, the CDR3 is TGTGCCAGCAGCCTCGGACAGGGAAACACTGAAGCTTTCTTT. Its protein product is CASSLGQGNTEAFF.

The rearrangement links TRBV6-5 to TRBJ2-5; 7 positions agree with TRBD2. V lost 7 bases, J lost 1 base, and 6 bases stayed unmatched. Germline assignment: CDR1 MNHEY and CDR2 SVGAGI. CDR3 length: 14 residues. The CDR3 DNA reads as TGTGCCAGCATGGCTAGCGGTCTCCAAGAGACCCAGTACTTC. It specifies CASMASGLQETQYF.

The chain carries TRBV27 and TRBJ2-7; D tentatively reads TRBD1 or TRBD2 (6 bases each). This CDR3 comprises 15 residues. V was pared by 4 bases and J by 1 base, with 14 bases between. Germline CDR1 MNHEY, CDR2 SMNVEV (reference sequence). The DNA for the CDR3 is TGTGCCAGCAGTTGGGGGGCTGGCCCTTCCTACGAGCAGTACTTC. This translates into CASSWGAGPSYEQYF.

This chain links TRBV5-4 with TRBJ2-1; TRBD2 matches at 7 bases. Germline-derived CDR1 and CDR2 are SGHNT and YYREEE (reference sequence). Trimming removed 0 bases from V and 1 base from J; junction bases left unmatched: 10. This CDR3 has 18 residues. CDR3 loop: CASSLGGGVSASYNEQFF. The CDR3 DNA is TGTGCCAGCAGCTTGGGGGGAGGGGTGTCGGCTTCCTACAATGAGCAGTTCTTC.

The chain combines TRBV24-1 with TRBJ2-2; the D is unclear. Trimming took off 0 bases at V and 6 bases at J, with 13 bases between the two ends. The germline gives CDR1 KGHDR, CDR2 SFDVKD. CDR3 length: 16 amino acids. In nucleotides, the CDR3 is TGTGCCACCAGTGATTTGCCCCAGGCAGCCGCCGGGGAGCTGTTTTTT. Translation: CATSDLPQAAAGELFF.

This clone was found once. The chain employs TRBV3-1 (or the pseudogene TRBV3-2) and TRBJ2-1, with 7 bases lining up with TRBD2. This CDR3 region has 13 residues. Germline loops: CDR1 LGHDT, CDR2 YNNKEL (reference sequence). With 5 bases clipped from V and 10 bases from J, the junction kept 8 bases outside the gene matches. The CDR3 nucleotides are TGTGCCAGCAGCGCACCCGGGACTACCGAGCAGTTCTTC. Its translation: CASSAPGTTEQFF.

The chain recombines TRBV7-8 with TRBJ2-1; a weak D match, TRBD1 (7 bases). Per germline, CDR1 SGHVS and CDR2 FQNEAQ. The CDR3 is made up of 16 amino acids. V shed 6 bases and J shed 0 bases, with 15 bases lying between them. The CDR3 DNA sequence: TGTGCCAGCAGATGGAGGGACAGCAGCTCCTACAATGAGCAGTTCTTC. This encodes CASRWRDSSSYNEQFF. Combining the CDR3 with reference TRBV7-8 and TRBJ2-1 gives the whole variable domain GAGVSQSPRYKVAKRGQDVALRCDPISGHVSLFWYQQALGQGPEFLTYFQNEAQLDKSGLPSDRFFAERPEGSVSTLKIQRTQQEDSAVYLCASRWRDSSSYNEQFFGPGTRLTVL.